The sequence of this TCR beta chain was determined in a study of blood T cell repertoires in COVID-19. Across the whole study: Collection of acute and convalescent COVID-19 samples took place in the United States, Italy and Spain. From T cells, B-cell-depleted T cells, or PBMCs came the material, which was cDNA or gDNA.

In the study's own analysis: By means of reference gene primer amplification, nucleated cell counts were estimated. Assay: immunoSEQ multiplex PCR; the TCRdb copy retains only in-frame clones and omits some. V and J calls and clone size come straight from that table; D and trimming were deduced from the DNA. The table includes a few hundred thousand clones, 87% detected once. CDR3 length: 15 residues. Trimming cost V 4 bases and J 0 bases, with 7 bases left between them. Germline CDR1 and CDR2: LNHDA and SQIVND (reference sequence). The receptor was derived from a woman aged 45-65 years who had recovered from COVID-19. Sequencing was carried out using peripheral blood. This chain connects TRBV19 to TRBJ1-6; D remains unclear. This chain's CDR3 is CASSSGSSYNSPLHF. DNA for the CDR3: TGTGCCAGTAGTAGTGGGAGCTCCTATAATTCACCCCTCCACTTT.